This record looks at one T cell receptor (beta chain) sequence and its context. Its antigen remains unidentified. The PCR used 60 Vbeta and 13 Jbeta primers. Profiling relied on immunoSEQ multiplex PCR, and the TCRdb table lists in-frame clones only, not all of them. The repertoire includes some 190,000 clones, roughly 80% of them detected once, and around 1.4% sits in the top ten. These data come from a study of cytomegalovirus exposure and HLA in healthy donors. Broader study findings: Some highly shared sequence variants likely arose as a pipeline artifact.

V was pared by 9 bases and J by 0 bases, with 8 bases of the junction left unmatched. The CDR3 loop spans 15 amino acids. Germline values: CDR1 WSHSY, CDR2 SAAADI. The receptor was derived from a girl aged 10-17 years in good health and CMV-seropositive. J is TRBJ2-7 and V is TRBV10-2; 10 positions agree with TRBD2. The sample was PBMCs. Here the CDR3 reads CASRTSGLISYEQYF. CDR3 nucleotide sequence: TGCGCCAGTCGGACTAGCGGCCTAATCTCCTACGAGCAGTACTTC.